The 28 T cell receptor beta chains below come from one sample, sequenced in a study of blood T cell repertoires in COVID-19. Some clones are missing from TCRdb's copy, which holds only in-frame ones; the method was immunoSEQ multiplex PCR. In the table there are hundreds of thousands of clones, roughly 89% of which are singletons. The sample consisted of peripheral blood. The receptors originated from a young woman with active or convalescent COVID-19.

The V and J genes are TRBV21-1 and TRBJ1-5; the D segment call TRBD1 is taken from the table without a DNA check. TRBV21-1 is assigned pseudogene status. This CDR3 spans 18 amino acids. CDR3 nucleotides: TGTGCCAGCAAGCCGGGACAAATCTTCTGCTTGGGCAATCAGCCCCAGCATTTT. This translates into CASKPGQIFCLGNQPQHF.

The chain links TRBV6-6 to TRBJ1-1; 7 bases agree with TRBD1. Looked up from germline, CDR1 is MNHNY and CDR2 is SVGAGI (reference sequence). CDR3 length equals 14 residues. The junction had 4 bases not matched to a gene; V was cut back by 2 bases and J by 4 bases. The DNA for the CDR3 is TGTGCCAGCAGTTACCGACCAGGGGGCACTGAAGCTTTCTTT. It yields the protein CASSYRPGGTEAFF.

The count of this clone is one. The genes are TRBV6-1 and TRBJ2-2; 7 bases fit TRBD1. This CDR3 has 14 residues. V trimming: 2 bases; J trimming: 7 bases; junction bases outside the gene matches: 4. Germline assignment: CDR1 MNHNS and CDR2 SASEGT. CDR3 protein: CASSEQGDGGELFF. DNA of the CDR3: TGTGCCAGCAGTGAACAGGGGGACGGCGGGGAGCTGTTTTTT.

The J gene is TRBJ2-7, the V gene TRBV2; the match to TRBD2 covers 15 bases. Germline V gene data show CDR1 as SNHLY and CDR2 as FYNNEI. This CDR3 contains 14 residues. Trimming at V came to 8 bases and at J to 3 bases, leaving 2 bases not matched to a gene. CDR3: CASGLAGGLYEQYF. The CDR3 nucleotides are TGTGCCAGCGGACTAGCGGGAGGGCTCTACGAGCAGTACTTC.

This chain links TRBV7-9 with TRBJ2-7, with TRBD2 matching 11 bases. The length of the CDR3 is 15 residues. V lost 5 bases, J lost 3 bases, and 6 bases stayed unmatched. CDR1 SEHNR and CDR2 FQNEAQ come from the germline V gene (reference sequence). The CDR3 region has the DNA TGTGCCAGCAGCCCTACTAGCGGGAGAGTCTACGAGCAGTACTTC. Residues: CASSPTSGRVYEQYF.

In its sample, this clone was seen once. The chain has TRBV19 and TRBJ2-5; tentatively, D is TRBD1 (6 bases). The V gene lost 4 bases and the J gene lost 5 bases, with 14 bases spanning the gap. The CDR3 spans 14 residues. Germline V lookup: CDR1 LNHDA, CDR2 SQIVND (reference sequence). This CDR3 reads CASSNGQPAETQYF. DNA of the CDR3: TGTGCCAGTAGTAATGGACAGCCTGCGGAGACCCAGTACTTC. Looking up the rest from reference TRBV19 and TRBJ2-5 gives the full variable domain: DGGITQSPKYLFRKEGQNVTLSCEQNLNHDAMYWYRQDPGQGLRLIYYSQIVNDFQKGDIAEGYSVSREKKESFPLTVTSAQKNPTAFYLCASSNGQPAETQYFGPGTRLLVL.

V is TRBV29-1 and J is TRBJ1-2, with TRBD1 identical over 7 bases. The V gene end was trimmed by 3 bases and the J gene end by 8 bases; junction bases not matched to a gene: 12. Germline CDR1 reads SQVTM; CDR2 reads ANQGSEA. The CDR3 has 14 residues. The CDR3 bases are TGCAGCGTTGACTTCGACAGGGCATTCCTCGGCTACACCTTC. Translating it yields CSVDFDRAFLGYTF.

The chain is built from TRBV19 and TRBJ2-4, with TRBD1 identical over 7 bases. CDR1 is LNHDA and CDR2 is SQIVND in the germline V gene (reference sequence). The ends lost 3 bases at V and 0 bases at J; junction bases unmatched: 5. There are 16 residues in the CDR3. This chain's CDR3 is CASSMTGMGAKNIQYF. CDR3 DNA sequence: TGTGCCAGTAGTATGACAGGGATGGGAGCCAAAAACATTCAGTACTTC. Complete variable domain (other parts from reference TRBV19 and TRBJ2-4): DGGITQSPKYLFRKEGQNVTLSCEQNLNHDAMYWYRQDPGQGLRLIYYSQIVNDFQKGDIAEGYSVSREKKESFPLTVTSAQKNPTAFYLCASSMTGMGAKNIQYFGAGTRLSVL.

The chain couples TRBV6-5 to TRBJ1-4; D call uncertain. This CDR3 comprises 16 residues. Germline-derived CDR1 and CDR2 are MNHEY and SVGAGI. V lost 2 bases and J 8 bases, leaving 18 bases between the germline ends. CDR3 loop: CASSYESGKGGEKLFF. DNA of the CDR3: TGTGCCAGCAGTTACGAGTCGGGGAAGGGTGGAGAAAAACTGTTTTTT.

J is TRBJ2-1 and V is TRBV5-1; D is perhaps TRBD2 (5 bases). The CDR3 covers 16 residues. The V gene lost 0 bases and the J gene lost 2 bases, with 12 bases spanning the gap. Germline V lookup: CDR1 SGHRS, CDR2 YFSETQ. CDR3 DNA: TGCGCCAGCAGCTTGGTTTGGGAGTCCCCCTACAATGAGCAGTTCTTC. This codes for CASSLVWESPYNEQFF.

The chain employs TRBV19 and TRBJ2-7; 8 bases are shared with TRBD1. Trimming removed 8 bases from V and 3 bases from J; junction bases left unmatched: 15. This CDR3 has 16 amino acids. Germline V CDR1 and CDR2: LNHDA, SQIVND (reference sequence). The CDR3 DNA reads TGTGCCAGTTCACCCTCGGGACAGGACCCTTACTACGAGCAGTACTTC. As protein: CASSPSGQDPYYEQYF. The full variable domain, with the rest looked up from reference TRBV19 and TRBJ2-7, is DGGITQSPKYLFRKEGQNVTLSCEQNLNHDAMYWYRQDPGQGLRLIYYSQIVNDFQKGDIAEGYSVSREKKESFPLTVTSAQKNPTAFYLCASSPSGQDPYYEQYFGPGTRLTVT.

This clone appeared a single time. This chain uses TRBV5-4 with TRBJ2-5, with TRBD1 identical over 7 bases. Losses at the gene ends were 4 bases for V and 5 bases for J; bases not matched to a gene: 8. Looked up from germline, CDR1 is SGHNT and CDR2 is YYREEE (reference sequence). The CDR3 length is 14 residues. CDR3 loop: CASSRRDSWETQYF. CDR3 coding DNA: TGTGCCAGCAGCCGAAGGGACAGTTGGGAGACCCAGTACTTC. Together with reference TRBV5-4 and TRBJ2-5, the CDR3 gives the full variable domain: ETGVTQSPTHLIKTRGQQVTLRCSSQSGHNTVSWYQQALGQGPQFIFQYYREEENGRGNFPPRFSGLQFPNYSSELNVNALELDDSALYLCASSRRDSWETQYFGPGTRLLVL.

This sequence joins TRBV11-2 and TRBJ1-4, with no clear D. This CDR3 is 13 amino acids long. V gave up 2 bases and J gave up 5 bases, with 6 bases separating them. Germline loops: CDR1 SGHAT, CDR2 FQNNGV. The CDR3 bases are TGTGCCAGCAGCTTACACACGAATGAAAAACTGTTTTTT. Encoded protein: CASSLHTNEKLFF.

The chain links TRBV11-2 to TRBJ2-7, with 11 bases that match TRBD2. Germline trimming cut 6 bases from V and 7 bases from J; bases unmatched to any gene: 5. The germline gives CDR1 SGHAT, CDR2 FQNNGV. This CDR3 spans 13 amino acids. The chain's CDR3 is CASRLAGVREQYF. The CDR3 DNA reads TGTGCCAGCAGACTAGCGGGAGTTCGGGAGCAGTACTTC.

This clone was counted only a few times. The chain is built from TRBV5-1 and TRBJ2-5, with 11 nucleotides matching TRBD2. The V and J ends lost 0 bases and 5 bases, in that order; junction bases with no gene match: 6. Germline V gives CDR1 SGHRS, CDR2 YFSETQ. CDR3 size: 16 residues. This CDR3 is CASSLVLAGDRETQYF. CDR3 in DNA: TGCGCCAGCAGCTTGGTACTAGCGGGGGATCGGGAGACCCAGTACTTC.

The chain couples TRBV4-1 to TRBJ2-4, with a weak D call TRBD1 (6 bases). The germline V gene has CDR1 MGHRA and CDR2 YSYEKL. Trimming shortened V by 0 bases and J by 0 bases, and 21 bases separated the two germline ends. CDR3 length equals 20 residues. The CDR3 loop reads CASSQDGGRGTLSAKNIQYF. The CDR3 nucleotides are TGCGCCAGCAGCCAAGATGGGGGCAGGGGAACCCTTTCAGCCAAAAACATTCAGTACTTC.

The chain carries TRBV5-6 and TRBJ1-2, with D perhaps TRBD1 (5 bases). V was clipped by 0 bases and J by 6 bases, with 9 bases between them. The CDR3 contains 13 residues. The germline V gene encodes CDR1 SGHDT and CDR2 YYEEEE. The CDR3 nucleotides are TGTGCCAGCAGCTTGGCCTCAGGGAATGGCTACACCTTC. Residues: CASSLASGNGYTF.

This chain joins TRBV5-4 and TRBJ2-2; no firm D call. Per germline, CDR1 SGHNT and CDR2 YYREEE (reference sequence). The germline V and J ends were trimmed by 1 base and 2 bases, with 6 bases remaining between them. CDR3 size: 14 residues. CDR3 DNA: TGTGCCAGCAGCTTGTTCAGAAACACCGGGGAGCTGTTTTTT. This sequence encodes CASSLFRNTGELFF. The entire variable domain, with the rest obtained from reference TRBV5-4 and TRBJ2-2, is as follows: ETGVTQSPTHLIKTRGQQVTLRCSSQSGHNTVSWYQQALGQGPQFIFQYYREEENGRGNFPPRFSGLQFPNYSSELNVNALELDDSALYLCASSLFRNTGELFFGEGSRLTVL.

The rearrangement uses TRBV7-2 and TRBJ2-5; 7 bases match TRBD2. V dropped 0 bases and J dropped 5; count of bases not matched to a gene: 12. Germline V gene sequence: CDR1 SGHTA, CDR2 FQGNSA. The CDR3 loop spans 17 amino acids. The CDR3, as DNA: TGTGCCAGCAGCTTAGCGGCTTACGGGGTGGGAGGGGAGACCCAGTACTTC. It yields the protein CASSLAAYGVGGETQYF.

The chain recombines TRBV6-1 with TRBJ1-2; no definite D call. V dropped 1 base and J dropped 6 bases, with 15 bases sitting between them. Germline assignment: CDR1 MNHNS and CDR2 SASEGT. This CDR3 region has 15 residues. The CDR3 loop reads CASSEEGGSWDGYTF. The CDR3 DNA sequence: TGTGCCAGCAGTGAAGAGGGAGGCAGTTGGGATGGCTACACCTTC.

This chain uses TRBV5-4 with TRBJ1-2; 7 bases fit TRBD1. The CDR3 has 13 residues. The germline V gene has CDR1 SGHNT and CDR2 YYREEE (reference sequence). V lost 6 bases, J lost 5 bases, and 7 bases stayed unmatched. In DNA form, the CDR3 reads TGTGCCAGCACCTTTGACAGGGAGTATGGCTACACCTTC. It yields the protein CASTFDREYGYTF.

The CDR3 loop is CAWSPGTGGRDEKLFF. CDR3 DNA: TGTGCCTGGAGTCCTGGGACAGGGGGTAGAGATGAAAAACTGTTTTTT. The chain is built from TRBV30 and TRBJ1-4, with TRBD1 matching 11 bases. CDR1 and CDR2 from the germline V gene are GTSNPN and SVGIG (reference sequence). The junction had 8 bases not matched to a gene; V was cut back by 2 bases and J by 6 bases. The CDR3 consists of 16 residues.

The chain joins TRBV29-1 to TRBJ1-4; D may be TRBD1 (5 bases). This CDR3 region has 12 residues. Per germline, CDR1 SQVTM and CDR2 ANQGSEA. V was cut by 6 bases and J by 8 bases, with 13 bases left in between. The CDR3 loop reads CSVGRDGEKLFF. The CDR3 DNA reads TGCAGCGTAGGCAGGGATGGAGAAAAACTGTTTTTT.

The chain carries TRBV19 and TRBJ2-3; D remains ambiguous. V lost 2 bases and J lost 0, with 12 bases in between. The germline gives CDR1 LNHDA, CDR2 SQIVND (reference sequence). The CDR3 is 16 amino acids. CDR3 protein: CASSIRATTSTDTQYF. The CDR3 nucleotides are TGTGCCAGTAGTATACGTGCGACAACTAGCACAGATACGCAGTATTTT. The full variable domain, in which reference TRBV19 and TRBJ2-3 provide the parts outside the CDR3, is DGGITQSPKYLFRKEGQNVTLSCEQNLNHDAMYWYRQDPGQGLRLIYYSQIVNDFQKGDIAEGYSVSREKKESFPLTVTSAQKNPTAFYLCASSIRATTSTDTQYFGPGTRLTVL.

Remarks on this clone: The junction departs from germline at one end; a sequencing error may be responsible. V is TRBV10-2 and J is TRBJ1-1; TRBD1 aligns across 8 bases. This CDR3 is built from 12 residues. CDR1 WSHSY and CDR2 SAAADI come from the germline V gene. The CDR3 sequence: CARRGPGTEAFF. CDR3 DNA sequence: TGCGCCCGCAGGGGGCCGGGCACTGAAGCTTTCTTT.

The CDR3, as DNA: TGTGCCAGCAGCGCGGGACAGATGAACACTGAAGCTTTCTTT. It yields the protein CASSAGQMNTEAFF. V usage is TRBV5-5 and J usage is TRBJ1-1; 7 bases map to TRBD1. The V gene's germline CDR1 is SGHKS and CDR2 YYEKEE (reference sequence). Unmatched junction bases numbered 3, after V lost 4 bases and J lost 0 bases. There are 14 residues in the CDR3.

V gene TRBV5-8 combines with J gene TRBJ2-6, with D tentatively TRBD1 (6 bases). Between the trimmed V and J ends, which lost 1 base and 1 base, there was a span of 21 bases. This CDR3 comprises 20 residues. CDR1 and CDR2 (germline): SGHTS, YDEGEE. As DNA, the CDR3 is TGTGCCAGCAGCTTGCGGCGCGCTGGCAGGGGAGTGTCTGGGGCCAACGTCCTGACTTTC. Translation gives CASSLRRAGRGVSGANVLTF.

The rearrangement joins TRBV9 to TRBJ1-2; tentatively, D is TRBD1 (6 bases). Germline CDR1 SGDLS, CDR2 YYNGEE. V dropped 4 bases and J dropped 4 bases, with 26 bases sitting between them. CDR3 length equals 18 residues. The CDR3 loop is CASSPRKGGGPRFYGYTF. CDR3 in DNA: TGTGCCAGCAGCCCACGAAAGGGGGGGGGACCGCGATTCTATGGCTACACCTTC.